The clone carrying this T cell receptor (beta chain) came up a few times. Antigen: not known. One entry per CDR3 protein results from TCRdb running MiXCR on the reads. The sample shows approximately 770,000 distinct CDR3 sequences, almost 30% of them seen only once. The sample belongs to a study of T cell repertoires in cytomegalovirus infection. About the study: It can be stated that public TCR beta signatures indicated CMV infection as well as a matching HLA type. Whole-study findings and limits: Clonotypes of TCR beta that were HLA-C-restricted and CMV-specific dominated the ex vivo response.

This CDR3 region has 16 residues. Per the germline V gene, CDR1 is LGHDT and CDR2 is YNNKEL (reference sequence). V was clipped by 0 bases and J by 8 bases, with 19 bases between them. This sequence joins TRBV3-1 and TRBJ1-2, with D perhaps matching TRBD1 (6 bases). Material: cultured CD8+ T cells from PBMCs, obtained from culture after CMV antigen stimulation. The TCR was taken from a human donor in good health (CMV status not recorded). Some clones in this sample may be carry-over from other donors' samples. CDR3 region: CASSQDLPTGMRGYTF. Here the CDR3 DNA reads TGTGCCAGCAGCCAAGACCTTCCTACAGGGATGCGAGGCTACACCTTC. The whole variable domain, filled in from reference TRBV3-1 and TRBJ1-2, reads DTAVSQTPKYLVTQMGNDKSIKCEQNLGHDTMYWYKQDSKKFLKIMFSYNNKELIINETVPNRFSPKSPDKAHLNLHINSLELGDSAVYFCASSQDLPTGMRGYTFGSGTRLTVV.